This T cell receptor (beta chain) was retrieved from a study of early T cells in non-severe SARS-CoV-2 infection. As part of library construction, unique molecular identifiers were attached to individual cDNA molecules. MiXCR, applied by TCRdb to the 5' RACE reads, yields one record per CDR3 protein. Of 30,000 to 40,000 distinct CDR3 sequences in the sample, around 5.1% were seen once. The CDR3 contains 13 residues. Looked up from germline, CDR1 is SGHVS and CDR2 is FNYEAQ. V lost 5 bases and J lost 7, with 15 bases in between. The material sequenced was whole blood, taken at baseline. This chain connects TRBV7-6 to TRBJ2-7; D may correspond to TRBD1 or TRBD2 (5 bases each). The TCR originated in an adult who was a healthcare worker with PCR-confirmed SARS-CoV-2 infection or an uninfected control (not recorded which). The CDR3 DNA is TGTGCCAGCAGCCTCAGAGGGGCCTGGGAGCAGTACTTC. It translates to CASSLRGAWEQYF. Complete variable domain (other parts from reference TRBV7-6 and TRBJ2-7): GAGVSQSPRYKVTKRGQDVALRCDPISGHVSLYWYRQALGQGPEFLTYFNYEAQQDKSGLPNDRFSAERPEGSISTLTIQRTEQRDSAMYRCASSLRGAWEQYFGPGTRLTVT.